Below, one TCR beta chain is given with its context. This CDR3 has 13 residues. Between the trimmed V and J ends, which lost 6 bases and 2 bases, there was a span of 10 bases. Germline V gene lookup returns CDR1 LNHDA and CDR2 SQIVND (reference sequence). These data belong to a study of blood T cell repertoires in COVID-19. The data were produced by immunoSEQ multiplex PCR, yet TCRdb's version contains in-frame clones alone and is incomplete. This sample has 200,000 or so clones, with roughly 84% found just once. V and J are TRBV19 and TRBJ1-1, with D perhaps matching TRBD1 (5 bases). This sequence was found in a man under 40 in a cohort exposed to, infected with or recovered from COVID-19 (not recorded which). Sequences were obtained from PBMCs or T cells enriched from blood (not recorded which). Here the CDR3 reads CASSSGFNTEAFF. The DNA of the CDR3 is TGTGCCAGTAGCTCAGGGTTCAACACTGAAGCTTTCTTT.